This entry concerns a single T cell receptor (beta chain). What it recognizes is unknown. The authors distributed each subset's genomic DNA evenly over several immunoSEQ plates. Method: immunoSEQ multiplex PCR; TCRdb's copy keeps in-frame clones and lacks some. Altogether a few hundred thousand clones are present, 65% being singletons, with the ten largest covering roughly 10%. The entry originates in a study of shared clonotypes between healthy human individuals. Turning to the study itself: A couple of women and three men aged 18 to 49 served as donors. A donor's plate count was three for CD4 naive and three for CD4 memory; CD8 naive had two and CD8 memory one. Overall study results and limits: On the whole, naive subsets had larger estimated richness than memory subsets had.

Germline trimming cut 0 bases from V and 9 bases from J; bases unmatched to any gene: 7. Germline V gives CDR1 SGHKS, CDR2 YYEKEE (reference sequence). CDR3 length equals 16 residues. This clonotype originated in a man aged 25 to 40 in good health. Specimen: memory CD4+ T cells sorted from blood. Subset described: CD45RA-negative fraction. This rearrangement joins TRBV5-5 to TRBJ2-1, with 12 bases aligning to TRBD2. The DNA of the CDR3 is TGTGCCAGCAGCTTGGATCTAGCGGGAGGGCTGACTGAGCAGTTCTTC. It encodes CASSLDLAGGLTEQFF. The whole variable domain, filled in from reference TRBV5-5 and TRBJ2-1, reads DAGVTQSPTHLIKTRGQQVTLRCSPISGHKSVSWYQQVLGQGPQFIFQYYEKEERGRGNFPDRFSARQFPNYSSELNVNALLLGDSALYLCASSLDLAGGLTEQFFGPGTRLTVL.